This T cell receptor (beta chain) emerged from a study of breast tumors, draining lymph nodes, adjacent tissues (dated by TCRdb to 2015 to 2016). At the level of the whole study: In breast cancer patients, the study compared the TCR beta repertoires of tumor, adjacent nontumor tissue and axillary lymph nodes. The study aimed to assess the relationships and possible T-cell exchange between tumor, surrounding tissue and draining lymph node repertoires in human breast cancer. Points the paper makes about the study in general: The study presented the conclusion that tumor T cells originate in lymph nodes as consistent with a hypothesis, not as something directly demonstrated. A scenario in which most tumor T cells derive from the lymph node and then expand within tumor tissue was judged to be consistent with the data. Tumor and nontumor tissue repertoires were significantly more similar in luminal-like than in basal-like breast cancer. Tumors showed preferential V and J gene usage, and their T-cell repertoire diversity fell below that of lymph nodes yet above that of nontumor tissue.

Lymph node samples came from the axillary draining lymph nodes of breast cancer patients. The CDR3 measures 14 amino acids from cysteine to phenylalanine. Only CDR3 DNA is held: 42 bases, read in frame from base 1. Per the germline V gene, SGDLS is the CDR1 and YYNGEE is the CDR2. The instrument was an Illumina HiSeq 2000. Multiplex PCR amplification was used to generate the TCR beta chain libraries. High-throughput sequencing was used to analyze the amplified TCR beta chain products. TCRdb passed the public sequencing reads through fastp at Q25 and MiXCR, retaining productive beta sequences. Rows are combined by CDR3 protein, so each entry shows the most common genes and DNA. The sample table shows fewer than 300,000 distinct CDR3 sequences, and roughly 32% are seen once. The top ten clones comprise 1.2% to 1.5% of the sample. The sample holds many counts of this clonotype. Its antigen is not yet known. Since a much larger clone is just one base distant, this may be a read error.

This clonotype was sampled from a female donor with breast cancer. Some clones in this sample may be carry-over from other donors' samples. Material: axillary lymph node tissue. The rearranged chain carries TRBV9 and TRBJ2-1, with a tentative D call of TRBD1 or TRBD2, each matching 5 bases. Here the CDR3 is given as CASSGGNPYNEQSF. The nucleotide sequence reads TGTGCCAGCAGCGGGGGGAACCCTTACAATGAGCAGTCCTTC. Reference TRBV9 and TRBJ2-1 genes cover what lies past the CDR3, so the full variable domain is DSGVTQTPKHLITATGQRVTLRCSPRSGDLSVYWYQQSLDQGLQFLIQYYNGEERAKGNILERFSAQQFPDLHSELNLSSLELGDSALYFCASSGGNPYNEQSFGPGTRLTVL.